Sequencing of this T cell receptor (beta chain) was carried out in a study of blood T cell repertoires in COVID-19. About the study: The United States, Italy and Spain provided the acute and convalescent COVID-19 samples. In each case, the material was cDNA or gDNA derived from T cells, B-cell-depleted T cells, or PBMCs.

This clone was seen a few times. The identical CDR3 is also encoded by other nucleotide sequences in the sample. After removal of 2 bases from V and 3 bases from J, the junction contained 1 base not matched to a gene. The CDR3 has 13 residues. The V gene's germline CDR1 is SGHRS and CDR2 YFSETQ. The table came from immunoSEQ multiplex PCR; TCRdb's copy has only in-frame clones and leaves some out. The sample lists roughly 59,000 clones; less than 80% were seen once. Sequencing used peripheral blood. The receptor's source is a human donor in a cohort sampled during active COVID-19. The chain couples TRBV5-1 to TRBJ2-7; 8 bases align to TRBD2. DNA for the CDR3: TGCGCCAGCAGCTTTAGCGGGAACTACGAGCAGTACTTC. As protein: CASSFSGNYEQYF.